This TCR beta chain was retrieved from a study of blood T cell repertoires in COVID-19. About the research overall: There were acute and convalescent COVID-19 samples, and they came from the United States, Italy and Spain. PBMCs, B-cell-depleted T cells, or T cells were the source of the cDNA or gDNA that made up the material.

Using immunoSEQ multiplex PCR, the repertoire was profiled, and TCRdb retains in-frame clones only, with some absent. The sample has about 340,000 clones, 80% to 90% seen once. As to this clone: Other DNA sequences in this specimen translate into the identical CDR3.

The CDR3 extends over 14 amino acids. Per germline, CDR1 SGDLS and CDR2 YYNGEE. With 0 bases removed from V and 1 base from J, the gap between germline ends came to 5 bases. This clonotype was sampled from an older woman with COVID-19, enrolled during active disease. Sequencing used peripheral blood. The genes are TRBV9 and TRBJ2-1; no definite D call. Here the CDR3 reads CASSVDSSYNEQFF. In nucleotides, the CDR3 is TGTGCCAGCAGCGTAGACTCGTCCTACAATGAGCAGTTCTTC.